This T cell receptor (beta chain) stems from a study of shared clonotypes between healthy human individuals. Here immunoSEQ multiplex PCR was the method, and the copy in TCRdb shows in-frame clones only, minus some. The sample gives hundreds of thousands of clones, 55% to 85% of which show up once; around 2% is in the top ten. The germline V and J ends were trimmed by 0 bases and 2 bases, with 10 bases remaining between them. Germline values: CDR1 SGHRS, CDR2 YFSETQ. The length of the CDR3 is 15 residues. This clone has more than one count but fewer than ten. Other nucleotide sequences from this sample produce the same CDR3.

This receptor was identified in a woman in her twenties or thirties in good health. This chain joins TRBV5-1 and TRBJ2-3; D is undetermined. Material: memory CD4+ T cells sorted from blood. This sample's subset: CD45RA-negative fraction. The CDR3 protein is CASSLATVSTDTQYF. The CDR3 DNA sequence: TGCGCCAGCAGCTTGGCCACAGTTTCCACAGATACGCAGTATTTT.